The entry below gives a single T cell receptor (beta chain) sequence along with its context. The antigen is unknown. The CDR3 loop spans 18 amino acids. This sample is drawn from a study of PD-L1 blockade in urothelial cancer. On the study more broadly: Prior chemotherapy ranged from 0 to 3 regimens per patient. After treatment start, blood was analyzed at 3 weeks (second dose) and at 6 weeks.

Time point in this sample: peripheral blood 6 weeks after treatment start. Produced via immunoSEQ multiplex PCR; TCRdb's table is partial and in-frame only. This sample yields 95,000 to 150,000 clones, of which approximately 85% are seen a single time; 2.4% belongs to the top ten. Study-level findings and limits: Stronger expansion of tumor-associated clones in blood at 3 weeks distinguished durable-benefit patients.

The chain is built from TRBV21-1 and TRBJ2-7; the D segment call TRBD2 is taken from the table without a DNA check. TRBV21-1 is assigned pseudogene status. The receptor's source is a middle-aged man with urothelial cancer. The specimen comprised PBMCs, sampled around atezolizumab (anti-PD-L1) treatment. This CDR3 reads CASSKESGGTSGSHEQYF. DNA of the CDR3: TGTGCCAGCAGCAAAGAATCCGGGGGGACTAGCGGGAGCCACGAGCAGTACTTC.